Below, 14 T cell receptor beta chains from the same sample are listed, as sequenced in a study of shared clonotypes between healthy human individuals. Only in-frame clones appear in the TCRdb table, and some are missing; sequencing was by immunoSEQ multiplex PCR. The sample lists approximately 600,000 clones; approximately 95% were seen once. Naive CD8 cells lacked CD45RO and underwent positive selection for CCR7, leaving out terminally differentiated effector memory CD45RA+ cells. The sequencing sample was made of naive CD8+ T cells sorted from blood. These receptor sequences come from a woman aged 30 to 39 in good health.

The chain recombines TRBV6-5 with TRBJ2-7; 7 bases are a match to TRBD2. From germline, CDR1 is MNHEY and CDR2 SVGAGI. The CDR3 has 13 residues. Losses at the gene ends were 5 bases for V and 3 bases for J; bases not matched to a gene: 4. For the CDR3, the DNA is TGTGCCAGCAGTAACGAGCGGGACTACGAGCAGTACTTC. Translating it yields CASSNERDYEQYF.

The J gene is TRBJ1-4, the V gene TRBV13, with D perhaps matching TRBD1 (6 bases). Germline V gene sequence: CDR1 PRHDT, CDR2 FYEKMQ (reference sequence). The V gene lost 8 bases and the J gene lost 8 bases, with 18 bases spanning the gap. This CDR3 is 14 amino acids long. CDR3 nucleotides: TGTGCCAGCGCACTGCGGGGGGCTCCGGAAAAACTGTTTTTT. This encodes CASALRGAPEKLFF.

This clone came up once. This chain joins TRBV27 and TRBJ2-7; no reliable D call. Per germline, CDR1 MNHEY and CDR2 SMNVEV (reference sequence). Between the trimmed V and J ends, which lost 6 bases and 6 bases, there was a span of 15 bases. The CDR3 is 13 amino acids. The CDR3 loop is CASRVRERSEQYF. The CDR3 DNA sequence: TGTGCCAGCAGAGTACGAGAGCGCTCCGAGCAGTACTTC.

V gene TRBV6-1 combines with J gene TRBJ1-5; D is unclear. Trimming shortened V by 3 bases and J by 0 bases, and 18 bases separated the two germline ends. The CDR3 sequence is 18 residues long. The germline CDR1 and CDR2 sequences are MNHNS and SASEGT. The CDR3 coding sequence is TGTGCCAGCAGTGACCCCTTTAACGAGGCATATAGCAATCAGCCCCAGCATTTT. Translated: CASSDPFNEAYSNQPQHF.

This clone was found once. The sample has other DNA sequences that encode this CDR3 too. This rearrangement joins TRBV6-1 to TRBJ2-7; D gene ambiguous. CDR1 and CDR2 (germline): MNHNS, SASEGT. Trimming took 3 bases from V and 4 from J, leaving 7 bases between them. This CDR3 region has 12 residues. This CDR3 is CASSEGKYEQYF. CDR3 sequence (DNA): TGTGCCAGCAGTGAGGGGAAATACGAGCAGTACTTC.

V is TRBV27 and J is TRBJ2-2; tentatively, D is TRBD1 (5 bases). This CDR3 spans 13 amino acids. V lost 5 bases, J lost 5 bases, and 9 bases lay in between. Looked up from germline, CDR1 is MNHEY and CDR2 is SMNVEV (reference sequence). The CDR3 here is CASSTHRTGELFF. The DNA of the CDR3 is TGTGCCAGCAGTACGCACAGGACCGGGGAGCTGTTTTTT.

The gene calls are TRBV7-9 and TRBJ2-7; D gene uncertain. The CDR3 totals 11 residues. The germline gives CDR1 SEHNR, CDR2 FQNEAQ (reference sequence). The V end lost 7 bases, the J end lost 0 bases, and 4 bases lay between the germline ends. CDR3 in DNA: TGTGCCAGCACAGGCTCCTACGAGCAGTACTTC. It is translated as CASTGSYEQYF. Drawing the rest from reference TRBV7-9 and TRBJ2-7, the complete variable domain is DTGVSQNPRHKITKRGQNVTFRCDPISEHNRLYWYRQTLGQGPEFLTYFQNEAQLEKSRLLSDRFSAERPKGSFSTLEIQRTEQGDSAMYLCASTGSYEQYFGPGTRLTVT.

The chain couples TRBV27 to TRBJ2-1, with D possibly matching TRBD2 (6 bases). The V gene lost 1 base and the J gene lost 8 bases, with 9 bases spanning the gap. The CDR3 length is 13 residues. The germline V gene has CDR1 MNHEY and CDR2 SMNVEV (reference sequence). As DNA, the CDR3 is TGTGCCAGCAGTTTATGGTGGAGGGATGAGCAGTTCTTC. It yields the protein CASSLWWRDEQFF.

This clone appeared once. The chain uses TRBV7-2 and TRBJ1-5; D remains ambiguous. V shed 4 bases and J shed 5 bases, with 15 bases lying between them. Per the germline V gene, CDR1 is SGHTA and CDR2 is FQGNSA. The CDR3 is 15 amino acids. The CDR3 nucleotides are TGTGCCAGCAGCTCGGGGTGGGAAGCCTATCAGCCCCAGCATTTT. This codes for CASSSGWEAYQPQHF.

This chain links TRBV28 with TRBJ2-3; TRBD2 is a possible D gene (6 bases). CDR1 and CDR2 from the germline V gene are MDHEN and SYDVKM. Trimming left V 6 bases short and J 0 bases short, with 22 bases between. The CDR3 contains 18 residues. The CDR3 loop reads CASRPRESVSPSTDTQYF. In nucleotides, the CDR3 is TGTGCCAGCAGGCCCCGGGAGTCGGTGTCCCCTAGCACAGATACGCAGTATTTT.

This clone appeared a single time. The chain links TRBV27 to TRBJ2-7; TRBD2 aligns across 7 bases. V lost 5 bases, J lost 5 bases, and 12 bases stayed unmatched. The CDR3 sequence is 15 residues long. CDR1 and CDR2 (germline): MNHEY, SMNVEV (reference sequence). CDR3 sequence (DNA): TGTGCCAGCAGTCCTAACTCGGGGGGTATACACGAGCAGTACTTC. Translating it yields CASSPNSGGIHEQYF.

The chain is built from TRBV19 and TRBJ2-2; D not resolved. Between the trimmed V and J ends, which lost 5 bases and 4 bases, there was a span of 8 bases. The CDR3 consists of 13 residues. Germline CDR1 is LNHDA and CDR2 is SQIVND (reference sequence). The CDR3 here is CASSPPPTGELFF. CDR3 sequence (DNA): TGTGCCAGTAGTCCCCCCCCCACCGGGGAGCTGTTTTTT.

A single count supports this clone. In the same sample, other DNA sequences code for this CDR3. The V gene is TRBV7-2, the J gene TRBJ2-7; D gene ambiguous. Trimming cost V 9 bases and J 2 bases, with 17 bases left between them. Germline loops: CDR1 SGHTA, CDR2 FQGNSA. The CDR3 runs 14 residues. In nucleotides, the CDR3 is TGTGCCAGTAGCCCAGAGGTTACGGCCTACGAGCAGTACTTC. It encodes CASSPEVTAYEQYF.

The genes are TRBV6-7 and TRBJ2-7; tentatively, D is TRBD1 (5 bases). TRBV6-7 is marked as an open reading frame, function uncertain. The CDR3 is 14 amino acids. The V and J ends lost 2 bases and 3 bases respectively, with 11 bases between them. The CDR3 region is CASSYEEGDYEQYF. DNA for the CDR3: TGTGCCAGCAGTTACGAAGAAGGGGACTACGAGCAGTACTTC.